The 10 T cell receptor beta chains given below trace back to one sample, sequenced in a study of blood T cells in healthy people across ages. It was with a sample-barcoded 5' primer and a J-beta primer mix that a second PCR of roughly 7 to 11 cycles was run. TCRdb ran MiXCR on the 5' RACE reads and lists one entry per CDR3 protein. The sample records 1.5 million to 2 million distinct CDR3 sequences, roughly 30% being singletons. The sequencing input was blood. The receptors were gathered from a woman in her twenties or thirties in good health.

The V call is TRBV3-1, the J call TRBJ2-3, with 9 bases lining up with TRBD1. The J call may be wrong; the DNA end is better matched by TRBJ1-5. Looked up from germline, CDR1 is LGHDT and CDR2 is YNNKEL (reference sequence). CDR3 length: 16 amino acids. The chain's CDR3 is CASSHHDRGGTDTQHF. In nucleotides, the CDR3 is TGTGCCAGCAGCCATCACGACAGGGGGGGCACAGATACGCAGCATTTT.

The chain uses TRBV9 and TRBJ1-4; no definite D call. V was clipped by 0 bases and J by 3 bases, with 15 bases between them. Germline CDR1 is SGDLS and CDR2 is YYNGEE. The CDR3 has 17 residues. DNA for the CDR3: TGTGCCAGCAGCGTAGGACGGATCCCGGGAGCTAATGAAAAACTGTTTTTT. It encodes CASSVGRIPGANEKLFF.

Written as DNA, the CDR3 is TGTGCCTGGAATCAGGACACCGGGGAGCTGTTTTTT. It translates to CAWNQDTGELFF. V gene TRBV30 combines with J gene TRBJ2-2; D gene uncertain. Trimming took off 4 bases at V and 3 bases at J, with 6 bases between the two ends. Looked up from germline, CDR1 is GTSNPN and CDR2 is SVGIG (reference sequence). The CDR3 consists of 12 residues.

This clonotype was seen repeatedly, ten times or more. The genes are TRBV27 and TRBJ2-5; 14 bases are shared with TRBD2. J gave up 2 bases and V 6 bases, and 8 bases lay outside the gene matches. The germline CDR1 and CDR2 sequences are MNHEY and SMNVEV (reference sequence). The CDR3 is made up of 17 amino acids. CDR3 in amino acids: CASSLGLAGVSQETQYF. For the CDR3, the DNA is TGTGCCAGCAGCTTGGGACTAGCGGGAGTTTCACAAGAGACCCAGTACTTC.

V gene TRBV6-5 combines with J gene TRBJ2-5; D perhaps matches TRBD2 (6 bases). In germline, CDR1 is MNHEY, CDR2 SVGAGI. This CDR3 comprises 15 residues. V was trimmed by 6 bases and J by 4 bases, leaving 18 bases between them. Written as DNA, the CDR3 is TGTGCCAGCAGCAGAGGGACTCACGCCCCAGAGACCCAGTACTTC. It yields the protein CASSRGTHAPETQYF.

This clonotype came up once. V and J are TRBV20-1 and TRBJ2-4; D may correspond to TRBD1 or TRBD2 (5 bases each). The tail of the sequence fits TRBJ2-7 better, so the J call may be wrong. The CDR3 consists of 16 residues. CDR1 and CDR2 from the germline V gene are DFQATT and SNEGSKA (reference sequence). The DNA of the CDR3 is TGCAGTGCTACCCCCGGACGATGGGACGGGACCTACGAGCAGTACTTC. This translates into CSATPGRWDGTYEQYF.

This clonotype was recorded a few times. V gene TRBV28 combines with J gene TRBJ2-3, with D possibly being TRBD2 (5 bases). The ends were cut back, 3 bases at V and 1 base at J, with 11 bases in the middle. Germline values: CDR1 MDHEN, CDR2 SYDVKM. The CDR3 is made up of 15 amino acids. The CDR3 sequence: CASSLASRRTDTQYF. CDR3 coding DNA: TGTGCCAGCAGTTTGGCTAGCAGACGCACAGATACGCAGTATTTT.

The V call is TRBV20-1, the J call TRBJ2-7, with D hard to call. V lost 1 base, J lost 10 bases, and 11 bases lay in between. This CDR3 comprises 11 residues. Germline loops: CDR1 DFQATT, CDR2 SNEGSKA (reference sequence). In DNA form, the CDR3 reads TGCAGTGCTAGAGTACAAGAGGCCCAGTACTTC. This codes for CSARVQEAQYF.

This clonotype was detected many times. One end of the junction does not line up with germline, which may come from a read error. The gene calls are TRBV5-1 and TRBJ2-1; the D is unclear. The V gene's germline CDR1 is SGHRS and CDR2 YFSETQ. This CDR3 is built from 11 residues. CDR3 sequence reads: CASSLRGEQFF. CDR3 DNA: TGTGCCAGCAGTCTTCGCGGTGAGCAGTTCTTC. The full variable domain, its missing parts supplied by reference TRBV5-1 and TRBJ2-1, is KAGVTQTPRYLIKTRGQQVTLSCSPISGHRSVSWYQQTPGQGLQFLFEYFSETQRNKGNFPGRFSGRQFSNSRSEMNVSTLELGDSALYLCASSLRGEQFFGPGTRLTVL.

The J gene is TRBJ2-7, the V gene TRBV3-1; D is possibly TRBD1 or TRBD2 (5 bases each). This CDR3 has 14 amino acids. The V end lost 5 bases, the J end lost 3 bases, and 14 bases lay between the germline ends. The germline V gene has CDR1 LGHDT and CDR2 YNNKEL (reference sequence). CDR3 loop: CASSSIRDGYEQYF. Here the CDR3 DNA reads TGTGCCAGCAGCTCCATCCGGGACGGCTACGAGCAGTACTTC.